This T cell receptor beta chain was sequenced during a study of blood T cell repertoires in COVID-19. About the study: PBMCs, B-cell-depleted T cells, or T cells were the source of the cDNA or gDNA that made up the material.

V lost 3 bases, J lost 5 bases, and 14 bases lay in between. CDR1 and CDR2 (germline): WSHSY, SAAADI. The CDR3 sequence is 15 residues long. Enrollment of patients from Seattle took place during active infection, with longitudinal follow-up. In the authors' workflow: Amplification of reference gene primers was used by the study to estimate nucleated cell counts. The data were produced by immunoSEQ multiplex PCR, yet TCRdb's version contains in-frame clones alone and is incomplete. V, J and clone size derive from that table, while D and trimming were established from the DNA sequence. The table includes approximately 300,000 clones, about nine tenths detected once.

The material sequenced was peripheral blood. The TCR was taken from a woman in her 30s with COVID-19, enrolled during active disease. The V call is TRBV10-2, the J call TRBJ1-3; D might be TRBD1 (6 bases). The CDR3 protein is CASSEAGWDRNTIYF. CDR3 nucleotides: TGCGCCAGCAGTGAAGCAGGTTGGGACAGAAACACCATATATTTT.